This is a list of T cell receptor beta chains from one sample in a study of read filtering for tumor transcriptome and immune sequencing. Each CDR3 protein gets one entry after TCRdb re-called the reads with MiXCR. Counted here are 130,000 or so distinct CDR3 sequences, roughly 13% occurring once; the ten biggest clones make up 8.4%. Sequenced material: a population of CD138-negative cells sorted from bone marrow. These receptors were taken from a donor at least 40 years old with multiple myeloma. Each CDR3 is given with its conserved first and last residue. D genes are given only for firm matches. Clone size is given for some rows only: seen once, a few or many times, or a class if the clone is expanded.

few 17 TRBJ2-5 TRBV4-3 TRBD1 CASSQGWKAGGSETQYF TGCGCCAGCAGCCAAGGTTGGAAGGCAGGGGGCAGCGAGACCCAGTACTTC
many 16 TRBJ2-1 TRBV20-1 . CSARALRRSSYNEQFF TGCAGTGCTAGAGCCCTGAGGCGGAGCTCCTACAATGAGCAGTTCTTC
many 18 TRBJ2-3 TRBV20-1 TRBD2 CSARDLDSGRIPRDTQYF TGCAGTGCTAGAGATCTTGATAGCGGGAGAATTCCAAGAGATACGCAGTATTTT
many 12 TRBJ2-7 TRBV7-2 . CASTQFSGEQYF TGTGCCAGCACTCAGTTTTCGGGCGAGCAGTACTTC
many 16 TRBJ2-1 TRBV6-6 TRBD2 CASSFNRLAGENEQFF TGTGCCAGCAGTTTTAATAGGTTAGCGGGAGAGAATGAGCAGTTCTTC
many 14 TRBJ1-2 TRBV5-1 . CASSRPGKNYGYTF TGCGCCAGCAGCAGACCAGGGAAGAACTATGGCTACACCTTC
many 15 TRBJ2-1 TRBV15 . CATSRAFMKGSRQFF TGTGCCACCAGCAGAGCTTTTATGAAGGGGAGTAGGCAGTTCTTC
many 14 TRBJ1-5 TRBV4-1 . CASSRGPGNQPQHF TGCGCCAGCAGCCGAGGTCCGGGCAATCAGCCCCAGCATTTT
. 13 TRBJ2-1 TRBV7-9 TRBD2 CASSPSGRAFQFF TGTGCCAGCAGCCCAAGCGGGAGGGCCTTTCAGTTCTTC
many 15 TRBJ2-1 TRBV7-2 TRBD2 CASSLGGSGGNEQFF TGTGCCAGCAGCTTAGGGGGTAGCGGGGGGAATGAGCAGTTCTTC